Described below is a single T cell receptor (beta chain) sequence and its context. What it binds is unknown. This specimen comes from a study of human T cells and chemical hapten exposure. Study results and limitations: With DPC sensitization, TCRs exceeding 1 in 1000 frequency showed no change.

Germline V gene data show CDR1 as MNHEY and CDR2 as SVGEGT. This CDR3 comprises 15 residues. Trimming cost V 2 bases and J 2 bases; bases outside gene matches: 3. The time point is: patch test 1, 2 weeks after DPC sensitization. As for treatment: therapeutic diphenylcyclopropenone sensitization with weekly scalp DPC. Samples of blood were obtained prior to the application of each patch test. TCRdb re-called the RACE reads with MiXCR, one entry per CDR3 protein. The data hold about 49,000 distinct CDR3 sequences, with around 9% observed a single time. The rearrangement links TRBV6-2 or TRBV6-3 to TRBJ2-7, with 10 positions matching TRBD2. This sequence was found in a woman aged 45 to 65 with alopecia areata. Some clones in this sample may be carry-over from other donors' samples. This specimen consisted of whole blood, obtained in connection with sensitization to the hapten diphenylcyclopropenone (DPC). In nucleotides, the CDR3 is TGTGCCAGCAGTTACGCACTAGCGGGACCCTACGAGCAGTACTTC. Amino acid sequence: CASSYALAGPYEQYF.